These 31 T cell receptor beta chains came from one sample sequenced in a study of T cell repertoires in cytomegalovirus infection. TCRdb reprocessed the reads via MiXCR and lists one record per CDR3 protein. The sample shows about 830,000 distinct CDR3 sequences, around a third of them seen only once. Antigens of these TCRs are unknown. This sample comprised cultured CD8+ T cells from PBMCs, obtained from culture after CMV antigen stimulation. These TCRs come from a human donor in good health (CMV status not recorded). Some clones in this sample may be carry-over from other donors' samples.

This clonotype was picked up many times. In DNA form, the CDR3 reads TGTGCCAGCAGTTTTGGGGGGGTCAATCAGCCCCAGCATTTT. Residues: CASSFGGVNQPQHF. V usage is TRBV12-3 or TRBV12-4 and J usage is TRBJ1-5, with a weak D call TRBD1 (5 bases). The CDR3 is 14 amino acids. V lost 3 bases to trimming and J lost 3 bases, with 9 bases between them.

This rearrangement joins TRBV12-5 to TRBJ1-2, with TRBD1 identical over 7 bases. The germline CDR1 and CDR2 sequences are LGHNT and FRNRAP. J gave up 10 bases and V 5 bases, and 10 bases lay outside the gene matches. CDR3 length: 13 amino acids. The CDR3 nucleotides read TGTGCTAGTGGTGCCGGGACAGCTCTCGACTACACCTTC. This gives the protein CASGAGTALDYTF. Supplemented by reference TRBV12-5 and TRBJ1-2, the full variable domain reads DARVTQTPRHKVTEMGQEVTMRCQPILGHNTVFWYRQTMMQGLELLAYFRNRAPLDDSGMPKDRFSAEMPDATLATLKIQPSEPRDSAVYFCASGAGTALDYTFGSGTRLTVV.

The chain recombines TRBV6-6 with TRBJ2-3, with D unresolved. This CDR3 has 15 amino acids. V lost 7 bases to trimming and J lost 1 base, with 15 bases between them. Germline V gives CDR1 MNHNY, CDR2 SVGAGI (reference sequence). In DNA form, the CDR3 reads TGTGCCAGCATTCTTACAGTCACCCGCACAGATACGCAGTATTTT. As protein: CASILTVTRTDTQYF.

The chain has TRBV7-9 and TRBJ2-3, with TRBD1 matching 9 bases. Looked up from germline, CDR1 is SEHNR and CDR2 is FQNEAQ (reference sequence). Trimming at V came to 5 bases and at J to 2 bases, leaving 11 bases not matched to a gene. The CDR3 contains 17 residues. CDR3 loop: CASSTYRGRPATDTQYF. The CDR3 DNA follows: TGTGCCAGCAGCACCTACAGGGGGCGACCTGCCACAGATACGCAGTATTTT.

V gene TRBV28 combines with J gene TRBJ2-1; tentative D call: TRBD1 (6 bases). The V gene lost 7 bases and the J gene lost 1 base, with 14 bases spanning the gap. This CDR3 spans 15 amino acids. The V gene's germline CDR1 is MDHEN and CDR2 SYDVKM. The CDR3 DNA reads TGTGCCAGCACCACGGGGACACCTTCCTACAATGAGCAGTTCTTC. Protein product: CASTTGTPSYNEQFF.

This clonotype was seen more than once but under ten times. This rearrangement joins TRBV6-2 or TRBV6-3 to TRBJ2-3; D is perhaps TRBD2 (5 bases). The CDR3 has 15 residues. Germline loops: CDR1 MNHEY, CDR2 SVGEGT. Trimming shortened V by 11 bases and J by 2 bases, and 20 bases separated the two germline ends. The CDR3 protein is CAGSRAAPTTDTQYF. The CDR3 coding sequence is TGTGCCGGCTCGAGGGCAGCCCCTACCACAGATACGCAGTATTTT.

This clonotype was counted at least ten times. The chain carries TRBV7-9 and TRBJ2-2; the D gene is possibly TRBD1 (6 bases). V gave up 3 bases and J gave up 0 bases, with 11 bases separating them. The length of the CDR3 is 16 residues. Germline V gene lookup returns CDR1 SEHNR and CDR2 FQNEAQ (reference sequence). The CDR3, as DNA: TGTGCCAGCAGCTTTCCGGGACACTCGAACACCGGGGAGCTGTTTTTT. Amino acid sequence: CASSFPGHSNTGELFF.

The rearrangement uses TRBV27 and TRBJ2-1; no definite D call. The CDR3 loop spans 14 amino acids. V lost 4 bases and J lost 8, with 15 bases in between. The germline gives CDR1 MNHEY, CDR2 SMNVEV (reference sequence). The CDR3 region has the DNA TGTGCCAGCAGTTCCCTCGCTAGTCTCGATGAGCAGTTCTTC. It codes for CASSSLASLDEQFF.

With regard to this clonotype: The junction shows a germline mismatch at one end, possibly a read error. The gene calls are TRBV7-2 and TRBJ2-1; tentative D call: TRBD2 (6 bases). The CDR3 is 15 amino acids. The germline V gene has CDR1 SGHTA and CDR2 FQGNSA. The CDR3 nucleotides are TGTGCCAGCGGCTTAGCCGGGGGAAAATACAATGAGCAGTTCTTC. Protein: CASGLAGGKYNEQFF.

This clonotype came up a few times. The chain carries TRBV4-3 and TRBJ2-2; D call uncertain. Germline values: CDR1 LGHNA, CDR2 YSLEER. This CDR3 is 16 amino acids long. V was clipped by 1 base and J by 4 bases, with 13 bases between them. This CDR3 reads CASSQVVQDPTGELFF. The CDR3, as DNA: TGCGCCAGCAGCCAAGTTGTCCAGGACCCCACCGGGGAGCTGTTTTTT.

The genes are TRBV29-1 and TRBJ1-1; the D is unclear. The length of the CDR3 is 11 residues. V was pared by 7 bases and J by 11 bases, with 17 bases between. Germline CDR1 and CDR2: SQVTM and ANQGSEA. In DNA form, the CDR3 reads TGCAGCGCCCAGAGGGCTCTTGGGGCTTTCTTT. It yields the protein CSAQRALGAFF. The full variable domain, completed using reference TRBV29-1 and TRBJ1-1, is SAVISQKPSRDICQRGTSLTIQCQVDSQVTMMFWYRQQPGQSLTLIATANQGSEATYESGFVIDKFPISRPNLTFSTLTVSNMSPEDSSIYLCSAQRALGAFFGQGTRLTVV.

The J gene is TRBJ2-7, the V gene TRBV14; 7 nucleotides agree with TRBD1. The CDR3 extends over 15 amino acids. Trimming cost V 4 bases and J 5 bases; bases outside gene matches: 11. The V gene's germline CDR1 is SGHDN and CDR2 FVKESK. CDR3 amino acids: CASSPSDRVGNEQYV. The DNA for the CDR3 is TGTGCCAGCAGCCCCAGTGACAGGGTTGGCAACGAGCAGTACGTC.

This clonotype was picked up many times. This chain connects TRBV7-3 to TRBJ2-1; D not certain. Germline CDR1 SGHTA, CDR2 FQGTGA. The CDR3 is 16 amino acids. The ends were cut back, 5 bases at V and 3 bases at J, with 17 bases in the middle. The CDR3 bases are TGTGCCAGCAGCCCCACTCCGGGTGTTCTCTACAATGAGCAGTTCTTC. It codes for CASSPTPGVLYNEQFF. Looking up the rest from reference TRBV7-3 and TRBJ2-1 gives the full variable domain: GAGVSQTPSNKVTEKGKYVELRCDPISGHTALYWYRQSLGQGPEFLIYFQGTGAADDSGLPNDRFFAVRPEGSVSTLKIQRTERGDSAVYLCASSPTPGVLYNEQFFGPGTRLTVL.

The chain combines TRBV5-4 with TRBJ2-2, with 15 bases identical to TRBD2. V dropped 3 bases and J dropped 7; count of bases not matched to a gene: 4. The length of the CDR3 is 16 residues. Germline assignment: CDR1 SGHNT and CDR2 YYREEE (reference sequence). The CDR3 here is CASSSMGLAGGGELFF. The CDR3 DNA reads TGTGCCAGCAGCTCGATGGGACTAGCGGGGGGCGGGGAGCTGTTTTTT.

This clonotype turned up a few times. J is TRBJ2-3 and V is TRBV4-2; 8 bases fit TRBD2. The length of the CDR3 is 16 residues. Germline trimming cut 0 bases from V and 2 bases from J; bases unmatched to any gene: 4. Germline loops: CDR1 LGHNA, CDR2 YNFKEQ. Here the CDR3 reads CASSQERRGATDTQYF. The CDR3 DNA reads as TGTGCCAGCAGCCAAGAAAGGCGGGGGGCCACAGATACGCAGTATTTT.

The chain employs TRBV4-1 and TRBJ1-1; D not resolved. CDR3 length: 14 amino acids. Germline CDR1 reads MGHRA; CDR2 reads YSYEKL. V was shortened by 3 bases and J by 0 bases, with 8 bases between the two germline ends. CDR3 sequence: CASSQRTVNTEAFF. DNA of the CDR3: TGCGCCAGCAGCCAGAGAACCGTGAACACTGAAGCTTTCTTT.

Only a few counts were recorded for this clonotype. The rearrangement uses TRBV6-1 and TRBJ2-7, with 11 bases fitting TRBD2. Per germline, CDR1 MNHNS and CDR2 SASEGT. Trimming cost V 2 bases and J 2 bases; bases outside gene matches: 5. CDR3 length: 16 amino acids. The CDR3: CASSERGSGGAYEQYF. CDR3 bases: TGTGCCAGCAGTGAAAGGGGTAGCGGGGGGGCCTACGAGCAGTACTTC.

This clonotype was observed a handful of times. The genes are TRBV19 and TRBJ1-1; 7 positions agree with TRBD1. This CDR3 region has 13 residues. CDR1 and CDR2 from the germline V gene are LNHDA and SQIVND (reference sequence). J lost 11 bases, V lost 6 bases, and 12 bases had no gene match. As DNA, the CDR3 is TGTGCCAGTAGCACAGGGGCCCTTGAGGGCGCTTTCTTT. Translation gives CASSTGALEGAFF.

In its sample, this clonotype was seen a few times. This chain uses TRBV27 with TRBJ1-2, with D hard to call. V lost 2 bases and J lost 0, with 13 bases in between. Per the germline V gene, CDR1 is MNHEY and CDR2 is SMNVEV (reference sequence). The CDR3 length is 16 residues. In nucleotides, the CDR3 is TGTGCCAGCAGTTTAACCCCAGGAGCAACTAACTATGGCTACACCTTC. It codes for CASSLTPGATNYGYTF.

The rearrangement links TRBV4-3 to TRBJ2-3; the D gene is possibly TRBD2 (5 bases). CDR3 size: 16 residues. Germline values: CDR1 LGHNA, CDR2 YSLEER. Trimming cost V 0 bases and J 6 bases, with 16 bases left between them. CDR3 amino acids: CASSQDGVLVADTQYF. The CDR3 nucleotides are TGCGCCAGCAGCCAAGACGGGGTCTTAGTTGCGGATACGCAGTATTTT.

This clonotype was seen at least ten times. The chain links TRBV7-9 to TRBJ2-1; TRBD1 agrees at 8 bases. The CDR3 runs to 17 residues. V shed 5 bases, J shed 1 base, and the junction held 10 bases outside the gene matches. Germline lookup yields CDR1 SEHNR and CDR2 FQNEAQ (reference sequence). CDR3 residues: CASSPSRDRSSYNEQFF. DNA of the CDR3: TGTGCCAGCAGCCCAAGCAGGGACAGGTCTTCCTACAATGAGCAGTTCTTC.

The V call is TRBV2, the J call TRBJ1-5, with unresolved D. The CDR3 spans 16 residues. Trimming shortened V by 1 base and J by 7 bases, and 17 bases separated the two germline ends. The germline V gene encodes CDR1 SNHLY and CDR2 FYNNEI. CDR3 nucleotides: TGTGCCAGCAGTGAAGGGAAATTTTTAGTATGGCAGCCCCAGCATTTT. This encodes CASSEGKFLVWQPQHF.

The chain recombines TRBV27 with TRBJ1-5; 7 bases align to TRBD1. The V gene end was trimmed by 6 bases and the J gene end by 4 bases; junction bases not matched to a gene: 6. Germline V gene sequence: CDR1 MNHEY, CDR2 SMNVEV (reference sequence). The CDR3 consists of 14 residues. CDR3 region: CASSSGTENQPQHF. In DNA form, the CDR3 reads TGTGCCAGCAGCTCCGGGACAGAAAATCAGCCCCAGCATTTT.

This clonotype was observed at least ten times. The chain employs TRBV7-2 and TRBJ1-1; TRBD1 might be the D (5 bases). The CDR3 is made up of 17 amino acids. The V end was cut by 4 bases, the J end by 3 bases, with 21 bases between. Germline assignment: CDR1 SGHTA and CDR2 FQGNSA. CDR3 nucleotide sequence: TGTGCCAGCAGCTCAGCAGCCGAAAGGGGAGGGGACACTGAAGCTTTCTTT. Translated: CASSSAAERGGDTEAFF.

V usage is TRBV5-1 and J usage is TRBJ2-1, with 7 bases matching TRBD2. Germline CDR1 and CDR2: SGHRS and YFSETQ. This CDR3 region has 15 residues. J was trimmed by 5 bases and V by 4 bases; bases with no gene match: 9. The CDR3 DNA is TGCGCCAGCAGCCTAGCTTCCGGGACTAACAATGAGCAGTTCTTC. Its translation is CASSLASGTNNEQFF.

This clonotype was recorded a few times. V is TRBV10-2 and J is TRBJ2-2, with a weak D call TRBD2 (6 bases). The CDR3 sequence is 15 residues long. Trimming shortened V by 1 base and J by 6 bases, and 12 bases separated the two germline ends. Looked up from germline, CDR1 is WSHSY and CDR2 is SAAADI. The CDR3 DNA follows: TGCGCCAGCAGTGAGTTCAGCCCGGGGGCCGGGGAGCTGTTTTTT. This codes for CASSEFSPGAGELFF.

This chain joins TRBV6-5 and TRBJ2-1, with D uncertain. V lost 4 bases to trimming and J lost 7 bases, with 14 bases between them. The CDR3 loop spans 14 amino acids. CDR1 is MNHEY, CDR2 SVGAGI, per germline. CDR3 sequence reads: CASSFLGPPNEQFF. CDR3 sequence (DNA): TGTGCCAGCAGTTTCTTAGGGCCCCCAAATGAGCAGTTCTTC.

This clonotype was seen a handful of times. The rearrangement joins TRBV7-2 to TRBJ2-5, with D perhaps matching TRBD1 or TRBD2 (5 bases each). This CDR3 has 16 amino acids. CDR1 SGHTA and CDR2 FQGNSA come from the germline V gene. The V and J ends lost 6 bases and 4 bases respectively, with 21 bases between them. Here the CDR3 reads CASSYGEQGVAETQYF. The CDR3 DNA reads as TGTGCCAGCAGTTACGGGGAGCAGGGAGTGGCAGAGACCCAGTACTTC.

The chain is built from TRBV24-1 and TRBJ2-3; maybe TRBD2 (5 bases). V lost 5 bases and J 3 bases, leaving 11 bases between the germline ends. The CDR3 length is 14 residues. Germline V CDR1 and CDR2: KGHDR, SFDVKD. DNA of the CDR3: TGTGCCACCAGTGTTGGGTCGGGGACAGATACGCAGTATTTT. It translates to CATSVGSGTDTQYF.

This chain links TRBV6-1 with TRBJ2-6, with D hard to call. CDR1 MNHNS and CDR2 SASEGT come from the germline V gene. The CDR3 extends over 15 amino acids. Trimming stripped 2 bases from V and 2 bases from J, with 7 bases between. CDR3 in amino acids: CASSEWWTGANVLTF. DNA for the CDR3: TGTGCCAGCAGTGAATGGTGGACTGGGGCCAACGTCCTGACTTTC.

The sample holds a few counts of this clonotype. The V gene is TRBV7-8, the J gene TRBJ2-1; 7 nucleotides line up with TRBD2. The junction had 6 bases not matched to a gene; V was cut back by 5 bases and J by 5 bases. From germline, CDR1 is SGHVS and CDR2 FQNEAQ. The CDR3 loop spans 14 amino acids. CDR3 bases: TGTGCCAGCAGCCCCGGGACTACAGACAATGAGCAGTTCTTC. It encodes CASSPGTTDNEQFF.